The 2 T cell receptor beta chains given below trace back to one sample, sequenced in a study of beta chain features in type 1 diabetes. Expressed TCRB transcripts were sequenced because the entire RNA isolate underwent reverse transcription. Clones were read by immunoSEQ multiplex PCR, and TCRdb kept only the in-frame ones, dropping some. The table lists around 430,000 clones, 30% of them singletons. The material sequenced was naive CD4+ T cells from blood. These receptor sequences come from a man aged 18 to 30 in good health.

The V gene is TRBV9, the J gene TRBJ2-1; D ambiguous. Germline-derived CDR1 and CDR2 are SGDLS and YYNGEE. The ends were cut back, 4 bases at V and 7 bases at J, with 9 bases in the middle. This CDR3 is 12 amino acids long. The CDR3 spells CASSPLGNEQFF. In DNA form, the CDR3 reads TGTGCCAGCAGCCCACTTGGGAATGAGCAGTTCTTC. The full variable domain, in which reference TRBV9 and TRBJ2-1 provide the parts outside the CDR3, is DSGVTQTPKHLITATGQRVTLRCSPRSGDLSVYWYQQSLDQGLQFLIQYYNGEERAKGNILERFSAQQFPDLHSELNLSSLELGDSALYFCASSPLGNEQFFGPGTRLTVL.

The chain couples TRBV20-1 to TRBJ2-3; D is uncertain. V dropped 6 bases and J dropped 4 bases, with 8 bases sitting between them. The length of the CDR3 is 11 residues. Germline CDR1 is DFQATT and CDR2 is SNEGSKA (reference sequence). CDR3 amino acids: CSAPTADTQYF. The CDR3 DNA reads TGCAGTGCACCAACAGCAGATACGCAGTATTTT.